This T cell receptor beta chain was recovered during a study of cytomegalovirus exposure and HLA in healthy donors. Turning to the study itself: An earlier analysis identified fewer than 130 million unique TCR beta sequences in about 190 million T cells.

Remarks on this clone: The antigen is unknown.

PCR amplification relied on 60 Vbeta primers (plus 13 Jbeta primers). Repertoires were generated with immunoSEQ multiplex PCR, while TCRdb's copy carries only in-frame clones and drops some. The sample yields some 180,000 clones, roughly 80% seen once. V was trimmed by 8 bases and J by 0 bases, leaving 9 bases between them. The CDR3 is 13 amino acids. Germline lookup yields CDR1 SNHLY and CDR2 FYNNEI. Findings and caveats of the study: Per a later analysis, 18,000 or so TCR beta sequences showed association with HLA alleles at 0.05 false discovery rate.

Material: PBMCs. This TCR was recovered from a man in his forties in good health and CMV-seronegative. This sequence joins TRBV2 and TRBJ2-3, with a tentative D call TRBD1 (5 bases). DNA for the CDR3: TGTGCCAGCCAGGGCCCCAGCACAGATACGCAGTATTTT. It translates to CASQGPSTDTQYF.